Reported below is one T cell receptor (beta chain). This record belongs to a study of Ad26.COV2.S vaccination and SARS-CoV-2 variants. Germline V gene lookup returns CDR1 SEHNR and CDR2 FQNEAQ (reference sequence). The V gene end was trimmed by 5 bases and the J gene end by 0 bases; junction bases not matched to a gene: 13. This CDR3 spans 18 amino acids. This table comes from immunoSEQ multiplex PCR, and its TCRdb copy is limited to in-frame clones, with some not included. The table lists hundreds of thousands of clones, 89% of them singletons, with about 1.5% in the top ten. Treatment indicated: some 20 received Ad26.COV2.S at low or high dose, single or two shots; 5 received placebo; per-sample allocation not given. Samples came from day 63 after the first vaccine or placebo injection.

The specimen comprised peripheral blood, sampled in a trial of Ad26.COV2.S vaccine versus placebo. V and J are TRBV7-9 and TRBJ2-3, with 8 bases matching TRBD2. This clonotype was sampled from a person aged 18-60 years who received the Ad26.COV2.S COVID-19 vaccine or a placebo. CDR3 region: CASSPLRGADQSTDTQYF. The CDR3 region has the DNA TGTGCCAGCAGCCCCTTGCGGGGGGCCGACCAAAGCACAGATACGCAGTATTTT.